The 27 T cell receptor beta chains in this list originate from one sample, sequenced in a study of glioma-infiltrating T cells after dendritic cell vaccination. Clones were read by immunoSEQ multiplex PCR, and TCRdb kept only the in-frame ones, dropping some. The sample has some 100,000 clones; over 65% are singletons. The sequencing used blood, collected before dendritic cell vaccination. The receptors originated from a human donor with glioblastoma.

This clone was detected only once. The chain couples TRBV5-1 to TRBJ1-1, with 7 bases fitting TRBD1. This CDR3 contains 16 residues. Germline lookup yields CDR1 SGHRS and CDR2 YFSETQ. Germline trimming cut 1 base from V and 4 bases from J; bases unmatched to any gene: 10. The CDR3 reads CASSLWFGQGGTEAFF. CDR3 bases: TGCGCCAGCAGCTTGTGGTTCGGGCAGGGGGGCACTGAAGCTTTCTTT. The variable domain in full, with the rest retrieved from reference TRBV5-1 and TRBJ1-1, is KAGVTQTPRYLIKTRGQQVTLSCSPISGHRSVSWYQQTPGQGLQFLFEYFSETQRNKGNFPGRFSGRQFSNSRSEMNVSTLELGDSALYLCASSLWFGQGGTEAFFGQGTRLTVV.

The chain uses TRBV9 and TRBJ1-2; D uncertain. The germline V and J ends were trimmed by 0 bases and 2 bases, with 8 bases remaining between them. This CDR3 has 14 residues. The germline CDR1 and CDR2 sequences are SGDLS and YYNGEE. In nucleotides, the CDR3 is TGTGCCAGCAGCGTAGGATCTGAGAACTATGGCTACACCTTC. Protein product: CASSVGSENYGYTF.

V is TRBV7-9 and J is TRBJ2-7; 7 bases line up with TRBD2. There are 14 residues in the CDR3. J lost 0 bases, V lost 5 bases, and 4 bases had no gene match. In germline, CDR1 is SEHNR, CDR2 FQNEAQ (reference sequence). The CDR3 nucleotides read TGTGCCAGCAGCCCGGGGGGTGACTCCTACGAGCAGTACTTC. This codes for CASSPGGDSYEQYF. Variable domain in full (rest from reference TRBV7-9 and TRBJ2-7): DTGVSQNPRHKITKRGQNVTFRCDPISEHNRLYWYRQTLGQGPEFLTYFQNEAQLEKSRLLSDRFSAERPKGSFSTLEIQRTEQGDSAMYLCASSPGGDSYEQYFGPGTRLTVT.

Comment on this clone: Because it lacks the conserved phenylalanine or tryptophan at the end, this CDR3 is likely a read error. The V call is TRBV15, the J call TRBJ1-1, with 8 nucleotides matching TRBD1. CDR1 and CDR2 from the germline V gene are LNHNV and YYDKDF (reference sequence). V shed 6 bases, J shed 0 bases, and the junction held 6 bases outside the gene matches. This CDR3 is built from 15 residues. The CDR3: CATRRQGLVNTEAFL. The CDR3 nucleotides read TGTGCCACCAGACGACAGGGGTTGGTGAACACTGAAGCTTTCCTT.

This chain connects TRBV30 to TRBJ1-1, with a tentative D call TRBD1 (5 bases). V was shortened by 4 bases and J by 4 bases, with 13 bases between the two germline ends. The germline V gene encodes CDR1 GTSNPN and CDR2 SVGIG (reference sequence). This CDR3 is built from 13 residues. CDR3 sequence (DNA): TGTGCCTGGACTAGGGGCCAGGGCACTGAAGCTTTCTTT. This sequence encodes CAWTRGQGTEAFF.

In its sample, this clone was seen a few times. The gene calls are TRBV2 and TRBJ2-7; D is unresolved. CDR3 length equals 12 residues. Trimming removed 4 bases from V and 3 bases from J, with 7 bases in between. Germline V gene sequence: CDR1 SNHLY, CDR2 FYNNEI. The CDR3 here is CASSGTFYEQYF. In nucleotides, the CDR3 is TGTGCCAGCAGTGGAACTTTCTACGAGCAGTACTTC.

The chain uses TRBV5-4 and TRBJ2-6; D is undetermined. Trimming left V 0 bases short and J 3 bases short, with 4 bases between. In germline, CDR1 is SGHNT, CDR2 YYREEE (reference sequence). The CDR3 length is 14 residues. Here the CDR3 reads CASSLGSGANVLTF. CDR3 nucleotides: TGTGCCAGCAGCTTGGGTAGTGGGGCCAACGTCCTGACTTTC.

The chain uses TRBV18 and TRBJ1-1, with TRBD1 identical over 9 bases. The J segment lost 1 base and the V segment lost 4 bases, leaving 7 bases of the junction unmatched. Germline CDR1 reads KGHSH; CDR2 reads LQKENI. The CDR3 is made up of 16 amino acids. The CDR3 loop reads CASSQKQGAPNTEAFF. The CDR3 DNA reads TGTGCCAGCTCACAAAAACAGGGGGCCCCGAACACTGAAGCTTTCTTT.

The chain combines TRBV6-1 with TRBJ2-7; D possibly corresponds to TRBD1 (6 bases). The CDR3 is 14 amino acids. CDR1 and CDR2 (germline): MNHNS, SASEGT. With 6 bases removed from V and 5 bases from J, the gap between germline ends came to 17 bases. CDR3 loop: CASRLTGLNHEQYF. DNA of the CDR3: TGTGCCAGCAGACTTACAGGGTTAAACCACGAGCAGTACTTC.

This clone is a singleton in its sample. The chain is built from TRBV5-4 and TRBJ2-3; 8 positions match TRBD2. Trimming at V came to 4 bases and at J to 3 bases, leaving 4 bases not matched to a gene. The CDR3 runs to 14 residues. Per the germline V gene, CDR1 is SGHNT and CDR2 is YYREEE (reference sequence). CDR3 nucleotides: TGTGCCAGCAGCCCGGGAGGGCCGACAGATACGCAGTATTTT. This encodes CASSPGGPTDTQYF.

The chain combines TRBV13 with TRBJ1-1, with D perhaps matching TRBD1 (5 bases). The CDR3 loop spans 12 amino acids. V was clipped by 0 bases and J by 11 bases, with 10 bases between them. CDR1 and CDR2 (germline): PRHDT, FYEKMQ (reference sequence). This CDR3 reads CASSLGGPHAFF. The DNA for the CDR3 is TGTGCCAGCAGCTTAGGGGGGCCCCATGCTTTCTTT.

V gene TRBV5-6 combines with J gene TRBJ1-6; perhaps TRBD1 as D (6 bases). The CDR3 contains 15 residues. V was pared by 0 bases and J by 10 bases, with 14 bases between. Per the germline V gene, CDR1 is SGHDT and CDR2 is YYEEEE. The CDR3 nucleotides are TGTGCCAGCAGCTTGGGAGGGGGACAAAGATCACCCCTCCACTTT. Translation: CASSLGGGQRSPLHF.

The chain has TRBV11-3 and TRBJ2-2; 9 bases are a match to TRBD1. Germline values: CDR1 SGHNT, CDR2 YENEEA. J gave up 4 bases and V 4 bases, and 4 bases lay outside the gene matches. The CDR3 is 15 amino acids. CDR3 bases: TGTGCCAGCAGCTCGGGACAGGGCGGCACCGGGGAGCTGTTTTTT. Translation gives CASSSGQGGTGELFF. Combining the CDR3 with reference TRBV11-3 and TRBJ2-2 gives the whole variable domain EAGVVQSPRYKIIEKKQPVAFWCNPISGHNTLYWYLQNLGQGPELLIRYENEEAVDDSQLPKDRFSAERLKGVDSTLKIQPAELGDSAVYLCASSSGQGGTGELFFGEGSRLTVL.

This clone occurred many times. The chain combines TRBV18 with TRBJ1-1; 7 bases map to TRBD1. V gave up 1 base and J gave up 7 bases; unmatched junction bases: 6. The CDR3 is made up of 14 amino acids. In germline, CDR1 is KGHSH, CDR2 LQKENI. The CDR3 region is CASSPLGTDLEAFF. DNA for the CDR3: TGTGCCAGCTCACCACTTGGGACAGACCTTGAAGCTTTCTTT.

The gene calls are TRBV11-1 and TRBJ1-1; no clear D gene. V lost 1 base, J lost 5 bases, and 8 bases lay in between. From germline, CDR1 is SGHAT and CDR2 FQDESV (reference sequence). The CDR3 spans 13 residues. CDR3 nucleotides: TGTGCCAGCAGCTTAGTAACGCAGACTGAAGCTTTCTTT. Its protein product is CASSLVTQTEAFF.

Here the CDR3 DNA reads TGTGCCAGCAGAAGGGACAACCAGGGAGAGCAGTACTTC. This encodes CASRRDNQGEQYF. The V gene is TRBV6-1, the J gene TRBJ2-7; D may be TRBD1 (6 bases). CDR1 and CDR2 (germline): MNHNS, SASEGT. With 6 bases removed from V and 7 bases from J, the gap between germline ends came to 16 bases. The CDR3 consists of 13 residues.

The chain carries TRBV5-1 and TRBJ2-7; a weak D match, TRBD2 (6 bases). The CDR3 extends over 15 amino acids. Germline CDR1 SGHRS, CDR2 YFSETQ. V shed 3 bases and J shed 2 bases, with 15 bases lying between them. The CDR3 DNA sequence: TGCGCCAGCAGCTGGGGTGGGGGACTTACCTACGAGCAGTACTTC. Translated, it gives CASSWGGGLTYEQYF.

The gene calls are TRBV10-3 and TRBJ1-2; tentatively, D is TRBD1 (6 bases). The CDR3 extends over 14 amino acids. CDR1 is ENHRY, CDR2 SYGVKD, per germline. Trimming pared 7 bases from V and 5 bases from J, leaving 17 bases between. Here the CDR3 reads CAITQTGAEYGYTF. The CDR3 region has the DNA TGTGCCATCACCCAGACAGGAGCCGAGTATGGCTACACCTTC.

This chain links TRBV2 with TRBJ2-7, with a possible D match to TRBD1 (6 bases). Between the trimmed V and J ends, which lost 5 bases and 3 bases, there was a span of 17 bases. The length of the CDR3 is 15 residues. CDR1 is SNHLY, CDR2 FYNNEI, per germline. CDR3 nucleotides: TGTGCCAGCAGTACTGGGACAAGGTCTCTCTACGAGCAGTACTTC. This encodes CASSTGTRSLYEQYF.

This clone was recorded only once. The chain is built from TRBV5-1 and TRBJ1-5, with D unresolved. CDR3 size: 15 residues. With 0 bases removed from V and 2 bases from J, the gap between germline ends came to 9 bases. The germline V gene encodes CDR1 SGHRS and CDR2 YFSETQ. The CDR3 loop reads CASSLGPEGNQPQHF. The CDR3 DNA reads TGCGCCAGCAGCTTGGGCCCCGAGGGCAATCAGCCCCAGCATTTT.

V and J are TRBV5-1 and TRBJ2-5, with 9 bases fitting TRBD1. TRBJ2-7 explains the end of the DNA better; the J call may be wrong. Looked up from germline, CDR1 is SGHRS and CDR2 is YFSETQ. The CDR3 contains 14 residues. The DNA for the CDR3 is TGCGCCAGCAGCTGGGGACAGGGACTATACGAGCAGTACTTC. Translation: CASSWGQGLYEQYF.

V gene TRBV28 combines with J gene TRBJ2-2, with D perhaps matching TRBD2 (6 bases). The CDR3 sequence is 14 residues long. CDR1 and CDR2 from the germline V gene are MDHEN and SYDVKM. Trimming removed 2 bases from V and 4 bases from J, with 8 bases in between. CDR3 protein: CASSLAGSTGELFF. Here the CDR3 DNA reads TGTGCCAGCAGTTTAGCGGGGAGCACCGGGGAGCTGTTTTTT. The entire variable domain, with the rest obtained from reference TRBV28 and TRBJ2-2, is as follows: DVKVTQSSRYLVKRTGEKVFLECVQDMDHENMFWYRQDPGLGLRLIYFSYDVKMKEKGDIPEGYSVSREKKERFSLILESASTNQTSMYLCASSLAGSTGELFFGEGSRLTVL.

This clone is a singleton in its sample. CDR3 coding DNA: TGTGCCAGCAGTGAAGTTGGCCAGTCCTACGAGCAGTACTTC. Protein product: CASSEVGQSYEQYF. The rearrangement links TRBV2 to TRBJ2-7; D remains unclear. From germline, CDR1 is SNHLY and CDR2 FYNNEI. The CDR3 extends over 14 amino acids. Trimming cost V 1 base and J 1 base, with 8 bases left between them.

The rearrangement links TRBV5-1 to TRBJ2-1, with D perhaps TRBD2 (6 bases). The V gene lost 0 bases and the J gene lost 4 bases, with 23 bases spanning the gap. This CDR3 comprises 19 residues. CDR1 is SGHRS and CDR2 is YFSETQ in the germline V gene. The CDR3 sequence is CASSLEGGDSEDVYNEQFF. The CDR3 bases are TGCGCCAGCAGCTTGGAGGGTGGGGACTCTGAGGACGTTTACAATGAGCAGTTCTTC.

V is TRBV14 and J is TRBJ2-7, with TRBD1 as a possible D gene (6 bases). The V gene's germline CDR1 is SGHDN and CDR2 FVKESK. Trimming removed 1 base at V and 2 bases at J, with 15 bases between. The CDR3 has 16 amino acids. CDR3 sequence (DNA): TGTGCCAGCAGCCAAGCCTACAGGGTAGCCCCCTACGAGCAGTACTTC. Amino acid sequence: CASSQAYRVAPYEQYF.

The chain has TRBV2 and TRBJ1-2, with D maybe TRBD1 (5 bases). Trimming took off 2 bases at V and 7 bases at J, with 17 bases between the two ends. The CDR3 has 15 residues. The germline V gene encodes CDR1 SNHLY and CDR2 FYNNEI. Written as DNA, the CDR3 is TGTGCCAGCAGTGAAAGGGCAGGGCAACCTAGTGGCTACACCTTC. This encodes CASSERAGQPSGYTF.

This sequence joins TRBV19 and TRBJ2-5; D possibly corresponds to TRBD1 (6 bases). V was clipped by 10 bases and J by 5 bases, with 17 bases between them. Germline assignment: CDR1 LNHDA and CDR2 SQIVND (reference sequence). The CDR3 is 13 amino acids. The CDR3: CATQVTGRETQYF. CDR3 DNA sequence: TGTGCCACTCAAGTTACAGGGCGGGAGACCCAGTACTTC. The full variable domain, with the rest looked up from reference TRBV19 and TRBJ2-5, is DGGITQSPKYLFRKEGQNVTLSCEQNLNHDAMYWYRQDPGQGLRLIYYSQIVNDFQKGDIAEGYSVSREKKESFPLTVTSAQKNPTAFYLCATQVTGRETQYFGPGTRLLVL.